The sample holds one count of the clone carrying this T cell receptor (beta chain). Its antigen is undetermined. The entry originates in a study of cytomegalovirus exposure and HLA in healthy donors. Regarding the study as a whole: The study put 150 to 200 TCR beta chains on its list as cytomegalovirus-associated.

Data came from immunoSEQ multiplex PCR; TCRdb stores just in-frame clones and leaves some out. The sample records about 220,000 clones, 90% to 95% being singletons. The V end was cut by 5 bases, the J end by 3 bases, with 10 bases between. Germline V gives CDR1 SGHTA, CDR2 FQGTGA. There are 13 residues in the CDR3. The sequence was collected from a woman between 18 and 29 years old in good health and CMV-seronegative. The sample consisted of PBMCs. The chain has TRBV7-3 and TRBJ1-2; maybe TRBD1 (5 bases). In nucleotides, the CDR3 is TGTGCCAGCAGCCCCGACAGATACTATGGCTACACCTTC. It is translated as CASSPDRYYGYTF.